The 5 T cell receptor beta chains below all came from one sample that was sequenced in a study of T cells after yellow fever vaccination. TCRdb analysed the 5' RACE reads with MiXCR anew, one entry per CDR3 protein. In the table there are about 130,000 distinct CDR3 sequences, less than 8.5% of which are singletons. The sequenced sample was CD4+ T cells sorted from PBMCs, obtained 10 days after the yellow fever booster vaccination. The receptor source for this set is a man aged 25-45 years who received the YFV17D yellow fever vaccine.

This chain uses TRBV23-1 with TRBJ2-1, with 11 bases aligning to TRBD2. TRBV23-1 is an ORF for which the function is uncertain. This CDR3 spans 17 amino acids. Trimming at V came to 3 bases and at J to 5 bases, leaving 9 bases not matched to a gene. The CDR3 here is CASSHFWTSGCHNEQFF. CDR3 DNA: TGCGCCAGCAGTCATTTCTGGACTAGCGGGTGCCACAATGAGCAGTTCTTC.

This clonotype was counted ten times or more. The V and J genes are TRBV7-2 and TRBJ2-1; the match to TRBD2 covers 8 bases. The CDR3 runs to 13 residues. The junction had 7 bases not matched to a gene; V was cut back by 6 bases and J by 9 bases. Germline lookup yields CDR1 SGHTA and CDR2 FQGNSA. Here the CDR3 DNA reads TGTGCCAGCAGACCTCCCAGCGGGAGTGAGCAGTTCTTC. The encoded protein is CASRPPSGSEQFF.

This chain connects TRBV20-1 to TRBJ1-2; the D gene is possibly TRBD1 (5 bases). Germline V CDR1 and CDR2: DFQATT, SNEGSKA (reference sequence). There are 16 residues in the CDR3. The germline V and J ends were trimmed by 5 bases and 3 bases, with 22 bases remaining between them. CDR3 sequence reads: CSAPLIGGRRYYGYTF. CDR3 nucleotide sequence: TGCAGTGCTCCCCTCATTGGGGGGAGGAGGTACTATGGCTACACCTTC.

This clonotype was recorded at least ten times. This chain uses TRBV2 with TRBJ1-2, with a possible D match to TRBD1 (5 bases). The CDR3 has 12 residues. Germline CDR1 reads SNHLY; CDR2 reads FYNNEI. V gave up 4 bases and J gave up 8 bases, with 11 bases separating them. CDR3 in amino acids: CASSVGAEGYTF. The CDR3 DNA reads as TGTGCCAGCAGTGTAGGGGCGGAAGGCTACACCTTC. The full variable domain, rest sourced from reference TRBV2 and TRBJ1-2, is EPEVTQTPSHQVTQMGQEVILRCVPISNHLYFYWYRQILGQKVEFLVSFYNNEISEKSEIFDDQFSVERPDGSNFTLKIRSTKLEDSAMYFCASSVGAEGYTFGSGTRLTVV.

This clonotype was detected many times. The rearrangement links TRBV12-3 or TRBV12-4 to TRBJ1-6; perhaps TRBD1 as D (5 bases). V was trimmed by 4 bases and J by 6 bases, leaving 13 bases between them. This CDR3 has 15 residues. The CDR3 loop is CASSSAGLRNSPLHF. In DNA, the CDR3 is TGTGCCAGCAGTTCCGCAGGGTTGCGTAATTCACCCCTCCACTTT.